The 7 T cell receptor beta chains given below trace back to one sample, sequenced in a study of T cell repertoires in cytomegalovirus infection. MiXCR was run by TCRdb on the reads, yielding one entry per CDR3 protein. The sample gives a few hundred thousand distinct CDR3 sequences, under 55% of which show up once; 43% is in the top ten. Their antigen targets remain unknown. The sample consisted of cultured PBMCs, taken from culture after CMV antigen stimulation. The receptor set was obtained from a human donor in good health (CMV status not recorded). Some clones in this sample may be carry-over from other donors' samples.

This clonotype was observed a single time. V is TRBV18 and J is TRBJ2-5, with TRBD2 matching 14 bases. The germline V gene encodes CDR1 KGHSH and CDR2 LQKENI. This CDR3 has 16 residues. V was pared by 5 bases and J by 4 bases, with 6 bases of the junction left unmatched. In nucleotides, the CDR3 is TGTGCCAGCTCAACTCCCGGGACTAGCGGGAGAGAGACCCAGTACTTC. Translating gives CASSTPGTSGRETQYF. Full variable domain (outside the CDR3, taken from reference TRBV18 and TRBJ2-5): NAGVMQNPRHLVRRRGQEARLRCSPMKGHSHVYWYRQLPEEGLKFMVYLQKENIIDESGMPKERFSAEFPKEGPSILRIQQVVRGDSAAYFCASSTPGTSGRETQYFGPGTRLLVL.

The rearrangement uses TRBV15 and TRBJ2-3; no clear D gene. Germline V lookup: CDR1 LNHNV, CDR2 YYDKDF (reference sequence). The CDR3 sequence is 17 residues long. The V end was cut by 1 base, the J end by 5 bases, with 19 bases between. In DNA form, the CDR3 reads TGTGCCACCAGCAGAGCCCGCGGAAACCCGTTAGGAGATACGCAGTATTTT. Amino acid sequence: CATSRARGNPLGDTQYF. Full variable domain (remainder filled in from reference TRBV15 and TRBJ2-3): DAMVIQNPRYQVTQFGKPVTLSCSQTLNHNVMYWYQQKSSQAPKLLFHYYDKDFNNEADTPDNFQSRRPNTSFCFLDIRSPGLGDTAMYLCATSRARGNPLGDTQYFGPGTRLTVL.

This clonotype showed up just a few times. This chain joins TRBV10-3 and TRBJ1-4, with TRBD1 matching over 8 bases. The CDR3 contains 12 residues. V shed 9 bases and J 8 bases; nucleotides not matched to a gene: 5. Germline V gene data show CDR1 as ENHRY and CDR2 as SYGVKD. The CDR3 coding sequence is TGTGCCATTAAAGGGACAGGCGAAAAACTGTTTTTT. Protein product: CAIKGTGEKLFF.

The chain uses TRBV7-9 and TRBJ2-3, with a tentative D call TRBD1 (6 bases). CDR1 SEHNR and CDR2 FQNEAQ come from the germline V gene (reference sequence). Trimming took off 5 bases at V and 3 bases at J, with 15 bases between the two ends. The CDR3 sequence is 15 residues long. The CDR3 reads CASSLRYRETDTQYF. Here the CDR3 DNA reads TGTGCCAGCAGCCTAAGATACAGGGAAACAGATACGCAGTATTTT.

Points on this clonotype: One end of the junction is discordant with germline, which a read error may explain. This rearrangement joins TRBV28 to TRBJ2-7, with 7 bases identical to TRBD2. The germline V gene encodes CDR1 MDHEN and CDR2 SYDVKM. The CDR3 has 13 amino acids. The CDR3, as DNA: TGTGCCAGCACTTTAAGCGGGACCTACGAGCAGTACTTC. Its protein is CASTLSGTYEQYF.

This clonotype has just a few counts. This chain joins TRBV6-1 and TRBJ2-5; D may correspond to TRBD1 or TRBD2 (6 bases each). V was clipped by 6 bases and J by 5 bases, with 22 bases between them. The CDR3 is 16 amino acids. Germline V gene sequence: CDR1 MNHNS, CDR2 SASEGT. The CDR3 region is CASRPGAGWAVETQYF. The CDR3 DNA reads as TGTGCCAGCAGGCCGGGGGCGGGCTGGGCGGTGGAGACCCAGTACTTC.

In this sample, this clonotype turned up many times. DNA of the CDR3: TGTGCCAGCAGCTTAGTATGGCTAGCGGGAGGGCCGGCAGATACGCAGTATTTT. Encoded protein: CASSLVWLAGGPADTQYF. J is TRBJ2-3 and V is TRBV7-2; 12 bases are shared with TRBD2. CDR1 and CDR2 from the germline V gene are SGHTA and FQGNSA. This CDR3 region has 18 residues. The V gene end was trimmed by 1 base and the J gene end by 4 bases; junction bases not matched to a gene: 9.